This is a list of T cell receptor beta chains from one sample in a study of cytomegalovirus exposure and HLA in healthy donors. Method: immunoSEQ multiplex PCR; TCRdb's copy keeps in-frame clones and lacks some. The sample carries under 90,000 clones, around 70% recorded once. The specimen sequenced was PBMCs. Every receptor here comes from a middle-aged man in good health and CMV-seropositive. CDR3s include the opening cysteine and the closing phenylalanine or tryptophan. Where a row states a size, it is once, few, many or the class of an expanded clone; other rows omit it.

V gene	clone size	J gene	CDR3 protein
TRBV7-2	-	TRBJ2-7	CASSLGMSGSYEQYF
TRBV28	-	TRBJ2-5	CASSRGQSQETQYF
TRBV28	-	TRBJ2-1	CASRILQGWFF
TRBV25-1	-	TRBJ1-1	CASSARSSTEAFF
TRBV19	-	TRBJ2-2	CASSQPSGTGTGELFF
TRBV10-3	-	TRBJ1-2	CAISEPMKGLYGYTF
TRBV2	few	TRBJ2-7	CASSAGDSNSYEQYF
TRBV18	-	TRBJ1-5	CASSQSTGGTQPQHF
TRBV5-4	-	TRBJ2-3	CASSSTGGSATDTQYF
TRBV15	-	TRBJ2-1	CATSRDLNPGQGYNEQFF
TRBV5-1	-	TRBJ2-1	CASSPGLAGNNEQFF
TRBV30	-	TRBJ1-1	CAWTRVEAFF
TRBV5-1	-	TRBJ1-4	CASSLGVGTGASVNEKLFF
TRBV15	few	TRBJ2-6	CATSEGGSGANVLTF
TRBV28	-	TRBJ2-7	CASSSSDRAGSYEQYF
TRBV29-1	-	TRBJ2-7	CSVEGGGYEQYF
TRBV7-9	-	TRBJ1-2	CASSLGGDNYGYTF
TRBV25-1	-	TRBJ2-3	CASSEAGDTQYF
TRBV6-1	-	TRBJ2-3	CASSGVVFDTQYF
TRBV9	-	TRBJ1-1	CASSRQGMAEAFF
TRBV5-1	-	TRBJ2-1	CASSLGASGPTTDEQFF
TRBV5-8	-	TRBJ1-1	CASSPRTGWVGEAFF
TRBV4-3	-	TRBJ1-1	CASSQGGFEAFF
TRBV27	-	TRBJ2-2	CASSLSLFRELFF
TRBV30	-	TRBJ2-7	CAWSPGTPTYEQYF
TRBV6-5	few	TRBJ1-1	CASRGQGAGDTEAFF
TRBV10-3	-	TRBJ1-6	CAISADSSPLHF
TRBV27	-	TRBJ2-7	CASSSSGGVYEQYF
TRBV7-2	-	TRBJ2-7	CASSQYRGAYEQYF
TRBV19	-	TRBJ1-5	CATRRGTGVDQPQHF
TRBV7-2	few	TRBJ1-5	CASSLFPGTGLAQPQHF
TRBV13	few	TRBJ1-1	CASRRVPQGTEAFF
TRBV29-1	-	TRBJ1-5	CSVRQGNQPQHF
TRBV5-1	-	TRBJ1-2	CASSPTRRGYGYTF
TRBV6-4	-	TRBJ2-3	CASSDSGGRRDTQYF
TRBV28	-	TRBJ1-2	CASSFGTGLGYTF
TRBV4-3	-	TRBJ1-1	CASSQGGELEAFF
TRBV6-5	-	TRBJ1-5	CASSSPRGDQPQHF
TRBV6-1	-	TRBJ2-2	CASSGLAATGELFF
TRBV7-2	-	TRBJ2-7	CASSPRLAGSYEQYF
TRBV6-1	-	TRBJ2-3	CAGRQGGDTQYF
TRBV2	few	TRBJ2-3	CASNFAGSTDTQYF
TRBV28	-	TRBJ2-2	CASSLGAGSNTGELFF
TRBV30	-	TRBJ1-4	CAWSGSGVQEKLFF
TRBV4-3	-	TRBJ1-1	CASKWVQGNTEAFF
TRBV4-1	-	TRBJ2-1	CASSVSGGGNYRTEQFF
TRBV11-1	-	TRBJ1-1	CASSAGTGGAHTEAFF
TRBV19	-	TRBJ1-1	CASSATGISTEAFF
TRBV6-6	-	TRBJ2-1	CASSYSTQAVDNEQFF
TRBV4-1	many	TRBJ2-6	CASRHAGRGANVLTF
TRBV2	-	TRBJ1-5	CASSGDRGMNQPQHF
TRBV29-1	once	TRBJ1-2	CSAQGGKIDGYTF